Listed below are T cell receptor beta chains from one sample, sequenced in a study of T cells expressing NK-cell markers. No DNA is given; TCRdb re-called the 5' RACE reads and lists each CDR3 protein once. The sample includes about 260,000 distinct CDR3 sequences. Sequencing was performed on blood T cells: a sorted CD56 or NKG2C T cell subset, CD4+ or CD8+ T cells, or bulk PBMC T cells (not recorded which). These receptors were collected from a man younger than 35 in good health. Each CDR3 is given with its conserved first and last residue. Fields, in order: J gene, V gene, CDR3 length, CDR3 protein.

J gene: TRBJ2-5; V gene: TRBV5-4; CDR3 length: 14; CDR3 protein: CASSFRTYQETQYF
J gene: TRBJ2-5; V gene: TRBV6-1; CDR3 length: 14; CDR3 protein: CASSQTGRGETQYF
J gene: TRBJ2-1; V gene: TRBV28; CDR3 length: 15; CDR3 protein: CASSQLAGGEGEQFF
J gene: TRBJ2-3; V gene: TRBV11-2; CDR3 length: 15; CDR3 protein: CASSLEGTGRDTQYF
J gene: TRBJ2-6; V gene: TRBV6-1; CDR3 length: 16; CDR3 protein: CASSTRRRSGANVLTF
J gene: TRBJ2-6; V gene: TRBV12-3/TRBV12-4; CDR3 length: 16; CDR3 protein: CASSLTVPSGANVLTF
J gene: TRBJ2-2; V gene: TRBV12-3/TRBV12-4; CDR3 length: 13; CDR3 protein: CASTPGQGGELFF
J gene: TRBJ2-5; V gene: TRBV18; CDR3 length: 14; CDR3 protein: CASSKGQGLETQYF
J gene: TRBJ2-3; V gene: TRBV7-9; CDR3 length: 15; CDR3 protein: CASSLLAGITDTQYF
J gene: TRBJ2-7; V gene: TRBV12-3/TRBV12-4; CDR3 length: 15; CDR3 protein: CASSLGQGLPYEQYF
J gene: TRBJ2-6; V gene: TRBV7-2; CDR3 length: 17; CDR3 protein: CASSLGQIRSGANVLTF
J gene: TRBJ2-3; V gene: TRBV6-1; CDR3 length: 15; CDR3 protein: CASSVTGGYTDTQYF
J gene: TRBJ2-5; V gene: TRBV5-4; CDR3 length: 15; CDR3 protein: CASSLRLAGAETQYF
J gene: TRBJ2-1; V gene: TRBV28; CDR3 length: 14; CDR3 protein: CASSLGGSVNEQFF
J gene: TRBJ2-1; V gene: TRBV9; CDR3 length: 15; CDR3 protein: CASSGGTSGHNEQFF
J gene: TRBJ2-2; V gene: TRBV20-1; CDR3 length: 15; CDR3 protein: CSAPRGPAGTGELFF
J gene: TRBJ2-5; V gene: TRBV6-5; CDR3 length: 14; CDR3 protein: CASSSRPPLETQYF
J gene: TRBJ2-3; V gene: TRBV27; CDR3 length: 14; CDR3 protein: CAARRQGSANTQYF
J gene: TRBJ2-1; V gene: TRBV6-1; CDR3 length: 18; CDR3 protein: CATMEASGSLWSYNEQFF
J gene: TRBJ2-3; V gene: TRBV2; CDR3 length: 14; CDR3 protein: CASSDREGRDTQYF
J gene: TRBJ1-2; V gene: TRBV30; CDR3 length: 15; CDR3 protein: CAGLQGLPGNYGYTF